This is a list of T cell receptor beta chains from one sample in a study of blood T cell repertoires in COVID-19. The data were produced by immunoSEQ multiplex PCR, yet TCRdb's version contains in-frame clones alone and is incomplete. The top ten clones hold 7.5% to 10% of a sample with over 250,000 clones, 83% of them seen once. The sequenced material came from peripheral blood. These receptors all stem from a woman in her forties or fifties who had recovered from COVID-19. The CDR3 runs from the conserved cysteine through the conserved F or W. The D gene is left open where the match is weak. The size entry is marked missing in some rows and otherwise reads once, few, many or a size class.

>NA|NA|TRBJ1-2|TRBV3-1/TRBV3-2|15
CASSQEIAGNYGYTF
TGTGCCAGCAGCCAAGAGATAGCGGGAAACTATGGCTACACCTTC
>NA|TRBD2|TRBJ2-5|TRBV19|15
CASSNSGLAEETQYF
TGTGCCAGCAGTAACTCGGGACTAGCGGAAGAGACCCAGTACTTC
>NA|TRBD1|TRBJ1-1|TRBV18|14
CASSQRTGAAEAFF
TGTGCCAGCTCACAAAGGACAGGGGCCGCTGAAGCTTTCTTT
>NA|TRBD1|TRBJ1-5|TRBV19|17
CASSIATGLRSNQPQHF
TGTGCCAGTAGTATCGCGACAGGGCTTAGAAGCAATCAGCCCCAGCATTTT
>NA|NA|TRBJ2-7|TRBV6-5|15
CASSYSVSIPYEQYF
TGTGCCAGCAGTTACTCGGTCAGTATTCCCTACGAGCAGTACTTC
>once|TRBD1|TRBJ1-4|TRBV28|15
CASSSDRGYNEKLFF
TGTGCCAGCAGTTCCGACAGGGGATATAATGAAAAACTGTTTTTT
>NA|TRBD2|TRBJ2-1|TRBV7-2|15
CASKSGGSSYNEQFF
TGTGCCAGCAAATCGGGGGGAAGCTCCTACAATGAGCAGTTCTTC
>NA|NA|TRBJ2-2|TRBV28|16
CASSLLSQITTGELFF
TGTGCCAGCAGTTTACTATCACAGATAACGACCGGGGAGCTGTTTTTT
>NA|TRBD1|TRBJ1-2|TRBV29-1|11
CSVGDRDNYTF
TGCAGCGTTGGCGACAGGGACAACTACACCTTC
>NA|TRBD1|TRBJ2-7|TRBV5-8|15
CASSLGGQRLYEQYF
TGTGCCAGCAGCTTGGGGGGACAGAGACTTTACGAGCAGTACTTC
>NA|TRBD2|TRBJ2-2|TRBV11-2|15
CASSLGLAGTGELFF
TGTGCCAGCAGCTTAGGACTAGCGGGGACCGGGGAGCTGTTTTTT
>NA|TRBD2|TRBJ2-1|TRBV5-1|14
CASSSGGLGNEQFF
TGCGCCAGCAGCTCGGGGGGACTAGGGAATGAGCAGTTCTTC
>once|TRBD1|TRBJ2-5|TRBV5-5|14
CASSLGQGRETQYF
TGTGCCAGCAGCTTGGGACAGGGGAGGGAGACCCAGTACTTC
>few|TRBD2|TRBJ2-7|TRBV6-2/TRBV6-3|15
CASSNPSGSQYEQYF
TGTGCCAGCAGTAACCCTAGCGGGAGTCAATACGAGCAGTACTTC
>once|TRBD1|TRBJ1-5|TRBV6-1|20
CASSGDEYRGRAQANQPQHF
TGTGCCAGCAGTGGAGACGAATACAGGGGGAGGGCACAAGCAAATCAGCCCCAGCATTTT
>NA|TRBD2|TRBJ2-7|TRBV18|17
CASSPDLLAGRHYEQYF
TGTGCCAGCTCACCAGATCTCCTTGCCGGGAGGCACTACGAGCAGTACTTC
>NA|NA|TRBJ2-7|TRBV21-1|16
CASTKGGTGDTKEQYF
TGTGCCAGCACCAAGGGTGGGACAGGGGACACTAAGGAGCAGTACTTC
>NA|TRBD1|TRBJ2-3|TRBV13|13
CASNRGGPDTQYF
TGTGCCAGCAACAGGGGCGGCCCGGATACGCAGTATTTT
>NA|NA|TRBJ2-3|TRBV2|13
CASSEISGWPRYF
TGTGCCAGCAGTGAGATCAGCGGATGGCCCAGGTATTTT
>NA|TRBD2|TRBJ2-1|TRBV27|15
CASSLAGGPGNEQFF
TGTGCCAGCAGTTTAGCGGGGGGGCCGGGTAATGAGCAGTTCTTC
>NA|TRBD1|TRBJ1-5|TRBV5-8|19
CASSLVGQGFRIGNQPQHF
TGTGCCAGCAGCTTGGTGGGACAGGGATTTCGCATTGGCAATCAGCCCCAGCATTTT
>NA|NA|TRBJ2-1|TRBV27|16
CASSPQGQGGYNEQFF
TGTGCCAGCAGTCCTCAGGGCCAGGGGGGTTACAATGAGCAGTTCTTC
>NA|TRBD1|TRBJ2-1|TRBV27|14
CASSSGQEANEQFF
TGTGCCAGCAGTTCGGGACAGGAGGCCAATGAGCAGTTCTTC
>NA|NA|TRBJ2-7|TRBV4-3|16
CASSQDHTSFSYEQYF
TGCGCCAGCAGCCAAGATCATACGAGTTTCTCCTACGAGCAGTACTTC
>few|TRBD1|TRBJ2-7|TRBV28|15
CASSSSGTGYLEQYF
TGTGCCAGCAGTTCTTCCGGGACAGGGTATCTCGAGCAGTACTTC
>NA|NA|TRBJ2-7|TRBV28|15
CASRTFRGPHYEQYF
TGTGCCAGCAGAACCTTTCGAGGGCCCCACTACGAGCAGTACTTC
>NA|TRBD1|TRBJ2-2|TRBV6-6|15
CASRSDRKGTGELFF
TGTGCCAGCAGATCGGACAGGAAGGGCACCGGGGAGCTGTTTTTT
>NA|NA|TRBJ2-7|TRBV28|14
CASSLDSSLREQYF
TGTGCCAGCAGTTTAGACAGCTCCCTTCGGGAGCAGTACTTC
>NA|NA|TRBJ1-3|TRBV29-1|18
CPNPLRVTGSRSGNTIYF
TGCCCTAACCCCCTCCGAGTCACAGGGTCGCGGTCTGGAAACACCATATATTTT
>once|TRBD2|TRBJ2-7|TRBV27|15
CASSSKGAGANEQYF
TGTGCCAGCAGTTCCAAGGGTGCGGGAGCTAACGAGCAGTACTTC
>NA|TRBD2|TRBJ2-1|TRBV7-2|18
CASSFSASGSPHNNEQFF
TGTGCCAGCAGCTTCTCCGCTAGCGGGAGTCCCCATAACAATGAGCAGTTCTTC